Presented here are 22 T cell receptor beta chains from one specimen sequenced in a study of T cells in Graves' hyperthyroidism and ophthalmopathy. Authors of the study amplified TCR beta CDR3 regions from RNA transcripts. First-round RT-PCR targeting the TCR CDR3 was performed with the HTBI primer set. From the multiplex PCR reads, TCRdb called clonotypes with MiXCR, one entry per CDR3 protein. The sample has 300,000 to 400,000 distinct CDR3 sequences, roughly a fifth seen once. What was sequenced was blood. The receptors stem from a woman between 45 and 60 years old with Graves' hyperthyroidism.

This clonotype occurred many times. V is TRBV30 and J is TRBJ1-3, with 7 nucleotides matching TRBD1. The CDR3 has 16 residues. The V and J ends lost 4 bases and 2 bases, in that order; junction bases with no gene match: 11. The germline gives CDR1 GTSNPN, CDR2 SVGIG (reference sequence). The CDR3 reads CAWTGKGGSTGNTIYF. The CDR3 region has the DNA TGTGCCTGGACTGGAAAAGGGGGCTCAACTGGAAACACCATATATTTT.

V is TRBV10-2 and J is TRBJ2-5; a weak D match, TRBD2 (6 bases). Germline-derived CDR1 and CDR2 are WSHSY and SAAADI. CDR3 length: 14 amino acids. Trimming left V 7 bases short and J 5 bases short, with 17 bases between. The CDR3 DNA reads TGCGCCAGCATTACGGAAGGAGGGCCGGAGACCCAGTACTTC. Translation gives CASITEGGPETQYF.

This clonotype was observed many times. This chain links TRBV18 with TRBJ2-3; D is undetermined. In germline, CDR1 is KGHSH, CDR2 LQKENI. V lost 5 bases and J lost 2, with 11 bases in between. The CDR3 spans 14 residues. The CDR3 reads CASSSGRYTDTQYF. In nucleotides, the CDR3 is TGTGCCAGCTCATCGGGCCGGTACACAGATACGCAGTATTTT. The whole variable domain, remainder taken from reference TRBV18 and TRBJ2-3, is NAGVMQNPRHLVRRRGQEARLRCSPMKGHSHVYWYRQLPEEGLKFMVYLQKENIIDESGMPKERFSAEFPKEGPSILRIQQVVRGDSAAYFCASSSGRYTDTQYFGPGTRLTVL.

Of note for this clonotype: One junction end disagrees with the germline gene, perhaps due to a read error. V is TRBV11-2 and J is TRBJ2-3, with D possibly being TRBD2 (7 bases). The germline V gene encodes CDR1 SGHAT and CDR2 FQNNGV. This CDR3 has 13 amino acids. The CDR3 reads CASSVEGGDTQYF. The CDR3 DNA reads as TGTGCCAGCAGCGTAGAGGGGGGGGATACGCAGTATTTT.

This clonotype occurred once. The chain links TRBV10-1 to TRBJ1-4; D gene unclear. The ends were cut back, 3 bases at V and 9 bases at J, with 8 bases in the middle. The CDR3 runs 12 residues. Germline V gene sequence: CDR1 WNHNN, CDR2 SYGVQD (reference sequence). The CDR3 nucleotides are TGCGCCAGCAGTGACCAGGAACAAAAACTGTTTTTT. Encoded protein: CASSDQEQKLFF.

Only a few counts were recorded for this clonotype. This chain uses TRBV13 with TRBJ1-1, with D unclear. Germline CDR1 PRHDT, CDR2 FYEKMQ (reference sequence). The V and J ends lost 5 bases and 1 base respectively, with 14 bases between them. This CDR3 is 15 amino acids long. As DNA, the CDR3 is TGTGCCAGCAGCCTCTGGAGAGAGACGAACACTGAAGCTTTCTTT. Protein sequence: CASSLWRETNTEAFF.

This clonotype came up many times. The chain couples TRBV7-9 to TRBJ1-3; D gene ambiguous. Trimming left V 3 bases short and J 7 bases short, with 13 bases between. The germline gives CDR1 SEHNR, CDR2 FQNEAQ (reference sequence). The CDR3 loop spans 14 amino acids. This chain's CDR3 is CASSLAVGSNTIYF. CDR3 nucleotide sequence: TGTGCCAGCAGCTTGGCAGTGGGATCGAACACCATATATTTT.

This chain links TRBV9 with TRBJ2-3; 13 nucleotides agree with TRBD2. Germline V gives CDR1 SGDLS, CDR2 YYNGEE. V lost 4 bases and J lost 7; bases outside the gene matches: 15. The CDR3 consists of 18 residues. The CDR3 DNA reads as TGTGCCAGCAGCTTCCGGACTAGCGGGAGCGGGGGGAGTCATACGCAGTATTTT. Protein product: CASSFRTSGSGGSHTQYF.

This clonotype has more than one count but fewer than ten. The gene calls are TRBV9 and TRBJ2-1, with 8 bases lining up with TRBD2. Germline trimming cut 1 base from V and 8 bases from J; bases unmatched to any gene: 5. Germline V gene lookup returns CDR1 SGDLS and CDR2 YYNGEE. CDR3 length equals 14 residues. The CDR3, as DNA: TGTGCCAGCAGCGTAATTATCGGGGGGGATGAGCAGTTCTTC. Encoded protein: CASSVIIGGDEQFF.

The table lists this clonotype with a few counts. The chain employs TRBV18 and TRBJ1-2; D unclear. V lost 2 bases, J lost 1 base, and 14 bases lay in between. This CDR3 is built from 16 residues. Germline CDR1 reads KGHSH; CDR2 reads LQKENI. The CDR3 DNA sequence: TGTGCCAGCTCACCAGTCGGTAGCTCCTATAACTATGGCTACACCTTC. Its protein is CASSPVGSSYNYGYTF.

This clonotype was counted between two and nine times. The chain carries TRBV7-2 and TRBJ2-1; 11 bases fit TRBD2. The V gene end was trimmed by 1 base and the J gene end by 7 bases; junction bases not matched to a gene: 6. The CDR3 is 16 residues long. The germline gives CDR1 SGHTA, CDR2 FQGNSA. The DNA for the CDR3 is TGTGCCAGCAGCTTAGATTTAGCGGGGGGGAGAAATGAGCAGTTCTTC. This translates into CASSLDLAGGRNEQFF. Based on the CDR3 plus reference TRBV7-2 and TRBJ2-1, the full variable domain is GAGVSQSPSNKVTEKGKDVELRCDPISGHTALYWYRQSLGQGLEFLIYFQGNSAPDKSGLPSDRFSAERTGGSVSTLTIQRTQQEDSAVYLCASSLDLAGGRNEQFFGPGTRLTVL.

V usage is TRBV2 and J usage is TRBJ2-7; D call uncertain. This CDR3 region has 10 residues. Trimming took off 2 bases at V and 9 bases at J, with 5 bases between the two ends. Germline CDR1 SNHLY, CDR2 FYNNEI. CDR3 in DNA: TGTGCCAGCAGTGAATTAGGGCAGTACTTC. Its translation is CASSELGQYF.

V usage is TRBV6-2 or TRBV6-3 and J usage is TRBJ2-7; D is unresolved. This CDR3 spans 12 amino acids. The V gene lost 2 bases and the J gene lost 6 bases, with 8 bases spanning the gap. The germline V gene has CDR1 MNHEY and CDR2 SVGEGT. In DNA form, the CDR3 reads TGTGCCAGCAGTTACACGGTGGGCGAGCAGTACTTC. This codes for CASSYTVGEQYF.

This chain links TRBV19 with TRBJ1-2; 7 bases are a match to TRBD1. Germline CDR1 and CDR2: LNHDA and SQIVND (reference sequence). J lost 5 bases, V lost 6 bases, and 6 bases had no gene match. CDR3 size: 13 residues. CDR3 sequence (DNA): TGTGCCAGTAGAGAAGGGACAGCTTATGGCTACACCTTC. Protein: CASREGTAYGYTF.

With respect to this clonotype: This may stem from a read error, because a much larger clone lies one nucleotide away. The genes are TRBV10-3 and TRBJ1-2, with D possibly matching TRBD1 (5 bases). From germline, CDR1 is ENHRY and CDR2 SYGVKD. The length of the CDR3 is 13 residues. Trimming cost V 3 bases and J 8 bases, with 13 bases left between them. The CDR3 nucleotides read TGTGCCATCAGTGACAGGGAACCGGCGGGCTACACCTTC. It yields the protein CAISDREPAGYTF.

This clonotype appeared many times. The CDR3 DNA is TGTGCCAGCAGCCAAGAGGGACTGGTCAAAAACATTCAGTACTTC. Translated, it gives CASSQEGLVKNIQYF. This chain joins TRBV3-1 and TRBJ2-4, with D possibly being TRBD2 (6 bases). Trimming took off 0 bases at V and 3 bases at J, with 9 bases between the two ends. The CDR3 has 15 residues. Germline assignment: CDR1 LGHDT and CDR2 YNNKEL (reference sequence). The full variable domain, completed using reference TRBV3-1 and TRBJ2-4, is DTAVSQTPKYLVTQMGNDKSIKCEQNLGHDTMYWYKQDSKKFLKIMFSYNNKELIINETVPNRFSPKSPDKAHLNLHINSLELGDSAVYFCASSQEGLVKNIQYFGAGTRLSVL.

This clonotype was found a few times. The genes are TRBV2 and TRBJ2-1; TRBD2 matches 14 bases. Germline-derived CDR1 and CDR2 are SNHLY and FYNNEI. V lost 0 bases to trimming and J lost 9 bases; unmatched junction nucleotides: 4. The CDR3 has 16 residues. The CDR3 is CASSEAGLAGVSEQFF. The CDR3 DNA follows: TGTGCCAGCAGTGAAGCGGGACTAGCGGGAGTATCTGAGCAGTTCTTC.

The chain uses TRBV6-5 and TRBJ2-1; 10 positions match TRBD2. There are 16 residues in the CDR3. CDR1 is MNHEY, CDR2 SVGAGI, per germline. V gave up 2 bases and J gave up 4 bases; unmatched junction bases: 5. CDR3 nucleotide sequence: TGTGCCAGCAGTTACCGGCGGACTAGCGGTTACAATGAGCAGTTCTTC. Translated: CASSYRRTSGYNEQFF.

At least ten counts were recorded for this clonotype. J is TRBJ2-5 and V is TRBV6-1; D ambiguous. The V end lost 4 bases, the J end lost 4 bases, and 13 bases lay between the germline ends. Germline CDR1 MNHNS, CDR2 SASEGT. CDR3 length: 14 residues. The CDR3 region is CASSGTTDRETQYF. The CDR3 bases are TGTGCCAGCAGTGGTACCACAGATAGAGAGACCCAGTACTTC.

The chain joins TRBV2 to TRBJ1-2; 9 bases align to TRBD1. From germline, CDR1 is SNHLY and CDR2 FYNNEI. The CDR3 covers 18 residues. Trimming cost V 5 bases and J 4 bases; bases outside gene matches: 17. CDR3: CASSPTPGQGPSTYGYTF. DNA for the CDR3: TGTGCCAGCAGTCCTACTCCGGGACAGGGACCATCTACCTATGGCTACACCTTC. The full variable domain, completed using reference TRBV2 and TRBJ1-2, is EPEVTQTPSHQVTQMGQEVILRCVPISNHLYFYWYRQILGQKVEFLVSFYNNEISEKSEIFDDQFSVERPDGSNFTLKIRSTKLEDSAMYFCASSPTPGQGPSTYGYTFGSGTRLTVV.

This clonotype was observed many times. This chain connects TRBV6-1 to TRBJ2-1, with 8 bases aligning to TRBD2. Germline CDR1 reads MNHNS; CDR2 reads SASEGT. This CDR3 contains 19 residues. V shed 3 bases and J 4 bases; nucleotides not matched to a gene: 17. The CDR3 spells CASSEGWGARSGRYNEQFF. CDR3 coding DNA: TGTGCCAGCAGTGAGGGTTGGGGGGCGCGGAGCGGGAGATACAATGAGCAGTTCTTC.

This clonotype showed up many times. The rearrangement uses TRBV11-3 and TRBJ2-7, with TRBD2 matching over 8 bases. The CDR3 extends over 15 amino acids. Trimming cost V 2 bases and J 0 bases; bases outside gene matches: 3. Germline loops: CDR1 SGHNT, CDR2 YENEEA. The CDR3 nucleotides are TGTGCCAGCAGCTTACCTAGCGGGTTCTCCTACGAGCAGTACTTC. Translated, it gives CASSLPSGFSYEQYF.